This TCR beta chain came from a study of T cell responses to AZD1222 COVID-19 vaccine. Whole-study results and caveats: CD4 TCRs linked to vaccination spanned spike, dominating at 160-218 and 743-854.

The repertoire was sequenced with immunoSEQ multiplex PCR; TCRdb's copy has only in-frame clones and lacks some. This table has roughly 150,000 clones, around 88% appearing once. Germline V gene data show CDR1 as KGHSH and CDR2 as LQKENI. V was pared by 4 bases and J by 4 bases, with 10 bases of the junction left unmatched. CDR3 size: 17 residues. In the case of this clone: Its antigen is unidentified.

This material consisted of peripheral blood, taken 28 days after the second AZD1222 dose. V and J are TRBV18 and TRBJ1-1; 12 nucleotides match TRBD1. The origin of this receptor is an adult who received the AZD1222 COVID-19 vaccine. The CDR3 nucleotides are TGTGCCAGCTCACAACTGGGACAGGGGGCGGGGAGCACTGAAGCTTTCTTT. Protein: CASSQLGQGAGSTEAFF.